A single sample gave rise to the 14 T cell receptor beta chains below, sequenced in a study of tumor-infiltrating lymphocytes in primary liver carcinoma. The investigators made TCR beta cDNA from roughly 0.45 ug total RNA, using a constant-region primer. What produced the TCR beta libraries was three nested multiplex PCR rounds using slightly modified ARM-PCR. The two initial PCR rounds, around 11 cycles each, used TRBV1-TRBV30 forward and C-beta reverse primers. TCRdb processed the multiplex PCR reads anew with MiXCR; each CDR3 protein has one entry. The data show some 190,000 distinct CDR3 sequences, 60% seen once. RNA was extracted from whole blood without cell sorting, alongside germline DNA. The sequenced material came from peripheral blood. The receptors stem from a man in his forties with primary liver carcinoma and hepatitis B virus infection.

A remark on this clonotype: This may arise from a read error, as a much more abundant clone is one base away. The rearrangement joins TRBV12-3 or TRBV12-4 to TRBJ2-7, with TRBD1 matching 8 bases. CDR3 length equals 12 residues. V was clipped by 8 bases and J by 9 bases; unmatched bases: 9. The DNA for the CDR3 is TGTGCCAGCCGCAGGGCAGGGGGCGTGCAGTACTTC. It yields the protein CASRRAGGVQYF.

This clonotype has ten or more counts. J is TRBJ2-3 and V is TRBV7-8; no reliable D call. Germline V gene lookup returns CDR1 SGHVS and CDR2 FQNEAQ. The CDR3 consists of 17 residues. The V gene lost 1 base and the J gene lost 0 bases, with 14 bases spanning the gap. CDR3 protein: CASSLDASGASTDTQYF. In DNA, the CDR3 is TGTGCCAGCAGCTTAGATGCAAGTGGAGCTAGCACAGATACGCAGTATTTT.

As to this clonotype: One junction end does not reproduce the germline sequence, and a read error may be involved. The chain employs TRBV6-1 and TRBJ1-4; perhaps TRBD1 as D (6 bases). This CDR3 spans 16 amino acids. The germline V gene has CDR1 MNHNS and CDR2 SASEGT. CDR3 region: CANSDIKTGAVEKLFF. The CDR3 DNA is TGTGCCAACAGTGACATCAAGACAGGAGCCGTTGAAAAACTGTTTTTT.

As concerns this clonotype: One base away lies a much larger clone, so this may be a sequencing read error. This chain joins TRBV10-3 and TRBJ2-1; D is perhaps TRBD2 (5 bases). Germline V gene data show CDR1 as ENHRY and CDR2 as SYGVKD. The CDR3 runs 11 residues. CDR3 DNA: TGTGTCATCAGTGAGAGGGCAGAGCAGTTCTTC. Translated, it gives CVISERAEQFF.

The chain carries TRBV11-2 and TRBJ1-4; D unclear. The V gene's germline CDR1 is SGHAT and CDR2 FQNNGV. The CDR3 covers 15 residues. V lost 5 bases, J lost 3 bases, and 13 bases lay in between. CDR3 bases: TGTGCCAGCAGCGGGATGCTTGCATCTAATGAAAAACTGTTTTTT. Its translation is CASSGMLASNEKLFF.

The rearrangement links TRBV12-3 or TRBV12-4 to TRBJ2-1, with a tentative D call TRBD2 (6 bases). The CDR3 is 14 residues long. V lost 3 bases, J lost 7 bases, and 13 bases lay in between. CDR3 amino acids: CASSFVEGLNEQFF. CDR3 sequence (DNA): TGTGCCAGCAGTTTCGTGGAGGGGTTGAATGAGCAGTTCTTC.

As concerns this clonotype: One junction end does not reproduce the germline sequence, and a read error may be involved. The chain couples TRBV11-2 to TRBJ2-5; D unclear. The CDR3 consists of 13 residues. CDR1 SGHAT and CDR2 FQNNGV come from the germline V gene. CDR3 in DNA: TGTGCCAACAGCTTAGGACCAGAAGAGACCCAGTACTTC. Translation: CANSLGPEETQYF.

Note on this clonotype: Since a much larger clone is just one base distant, this may be a read error. The V call is TRBV11-2, the J call TRBJ2-3, with 12 bases fitting TRBD2. The CDR3 sequence is 16 residues long. Germline V gene data show CDR1 as SGHAT and CDR2 as FQNNGV. The CDR3 DNA follows: TGTGACAGCAGCTTGGGACTAGCGGGCGTCACAGATACGCAGTATTTT. This encodes CDSSLGLAGVTDTQYF. Complete variable domain (other parts from reference TRBV11-2 and TRBJ2-3): EAGVAQSPRYKIIEKRQSVAFWCNPISGHATLYWYQQILGQGPKLLIQFQNNGVVDDSQLPKDRFSAERLKGVDSTLKIQPAKLEDSAVYLCDSSLGLAGVTDTQYFGPGTRLTVL.

Ten or more counts support this clonotype. CDR3 sequence reads: CSVLIQGYGNTIYF. CDR3 nucleotide sequence: TGCAGCGTTCTTATACAGGGATACGGAAACACCATATATTTT. The chain employs TRBV29-1 and TRBJ1-3, with a weak D call TRBD1 (6 bases). CDR3 length equals 14 residues. In germline, CDR1 is SQVTM, CDR2 ANQGSEA. Deletions cut 5 bases from V and 4 bases from J, with 15 bases between.

The CDR3 DNA reads TGTGCCAGCAGTGATGAGGGATTGGTAGAAGCTTTCTTT. It is translated as CASSDEGLVEAFF. The gene calls are TRBV6-1 and TRBJ1-1; D is unclear. The CDR3 is 13 residues long. V lost 3 bases, J lost 8 bases, and 13 bases lay in between. The germline V gene has CDR1 MNHNS and CDR2 SASEGT.

The chain uses TRBV11-2 and TRBJ2-7, with 10 bases aligning to TRBD2. The CDR3 consists of 18 residues. Germline CDR1 SGHAT, CDR2 FQNNGV. CDR3 sequence reads: CVNSLSVGPAGGGYEQYF. Written as DNA, the CDR3 is TGTGTCAACAGCTTATCCGTTGGACCAGCGGGAGGGGGGTATGAGCAGTACTTC.

The rearrangement uses TRBV4-1 and TRBJ2-3; D gene unclear. V was cut by 1 base and J by 1 base, with 12 bases left in between. In germline, CDR1 is MGHRA, CDR2 YSYEKL. CDR3 length: 16 residues. The CDR3 nucleotides are TGCGCCAGCAGCCAAGCTGTGAAAGTAGGCACAGATACGCAGTATTTT. It yields the protein CASSQAVKVGTDTQYF.

The rearrangement joins TRBV10-3 to TRBJ2-7, with D possibly being TRBD1 or TRBD2 (5 bases each). There are 14 residues in the CDR3. V shed 2 bases and J shed 5 bases, with 13 bases lying between them. Germline loops: CDR1 ENHRY, CDR2 SYGVKD. CDR3 nucleotides: TGTGCCATCAGTGAGCGTCGGGGCGCGGACGAGCAGTACTTC. Translated: CAISERRGADEQYF.

The rearrangement joins TRBV7-9 to TRBJ2-7, with TRBD2 matching 10 bases. CDR3 length: 15 amino acids. In germline, CDR1 is SEHNR, CDR2 FQNEAQ (reference sequence). The V gene end was trimmed by 2 bases and the J gene end by 5 bases; junction bases not matched to a gene: 6. Here the CDR3 reads CASSLWSSGSNEQYF. Written as DNA, the CDR3 is TGTGCCAGCAGCTTATGGTCTAGCGGGAGCAACGAGCAGTACTTC.